This TCR beta chain appears in the sequencing data of a study of post-analysis software for immune sequencing data. About the study: Progressive-relapsing, secondary progressive and relapsing-remitting multiple sclerosis were among the disease courses included.

Carried by the TCR beta cDNA libraries were unique molecular identifiers. MiXCR, applied by TCRdb to the PCR reads, yields one record per CDR3 protein. The sample contains hundreds of thousands of distinct CDR3 sequences, nearly 45% of which appear only once. Per germline, CDR1 LGHNA and CDR2 YSLEER. This CDR3 comprises 16 residues. The V and J ends lost 2 bases and 4 bases, in that order; junction bases with no gene match: 8. Points on this clonotype: Its antigen is undetermined. Just one base apart from a much larger clone, this may be a read error.

Findings and caveats of the study: In patients, TRBV5-6, TRBV5-1 and TRBV20-1 belonged to roughly 5 TRBV segments found more frequently than in controls. The normalized Chao1 diversity of multiple sclerosis patients was significantly lower than that of controls.

The sequenced sample was blood. This chain uses TRBV4-3 with TRBJ2-1, with 7 bases aligning to TRBD2. This sequence originates from a girl aged 5 to 17 with multiple sclerosis. DNA of the CDR3: TGCGCCAGCAGCCAACAAACTGGCGGGAGTTACAATGAGCAGTTCTTC. Translating it yields CASSQQTGGSYNEQFF.